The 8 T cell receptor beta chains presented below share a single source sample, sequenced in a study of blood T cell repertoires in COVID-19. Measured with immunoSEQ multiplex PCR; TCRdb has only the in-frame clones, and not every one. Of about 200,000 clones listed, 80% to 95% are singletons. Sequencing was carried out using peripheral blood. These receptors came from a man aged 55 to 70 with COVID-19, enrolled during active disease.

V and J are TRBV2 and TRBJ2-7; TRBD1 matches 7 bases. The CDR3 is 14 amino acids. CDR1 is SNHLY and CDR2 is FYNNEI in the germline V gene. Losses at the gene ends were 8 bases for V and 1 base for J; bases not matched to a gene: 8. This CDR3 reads CASLFMGQSYEQYF. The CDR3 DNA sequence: TGTGCCAGCCTATTTATGGGACAGTCCTACGAGCAGTACTTC.

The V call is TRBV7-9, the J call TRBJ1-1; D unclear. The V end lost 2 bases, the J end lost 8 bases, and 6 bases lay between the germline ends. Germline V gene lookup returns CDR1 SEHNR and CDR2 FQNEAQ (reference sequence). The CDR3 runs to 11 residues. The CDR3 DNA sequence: TGTGCCAGCAGCTTACAGTACGAAGCTTTCTTT. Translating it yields CASSLQYEAFF.

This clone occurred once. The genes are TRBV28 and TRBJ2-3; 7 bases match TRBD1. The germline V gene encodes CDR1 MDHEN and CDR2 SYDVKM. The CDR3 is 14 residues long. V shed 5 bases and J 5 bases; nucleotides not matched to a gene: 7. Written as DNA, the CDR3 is TGTGCCAGCAGTGGACAGGTCGTTCGAGATACGCAGTATTTT. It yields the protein CASSGQVVRDTQYF.

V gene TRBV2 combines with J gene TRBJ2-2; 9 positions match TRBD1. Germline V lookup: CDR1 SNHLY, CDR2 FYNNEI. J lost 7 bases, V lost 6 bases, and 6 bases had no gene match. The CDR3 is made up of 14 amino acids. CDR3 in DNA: TGTGCCAGCAGGGACAGGGGTTATCACGGGGAGCTGTTTTTT. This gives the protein CASRDRGYHGELFF.

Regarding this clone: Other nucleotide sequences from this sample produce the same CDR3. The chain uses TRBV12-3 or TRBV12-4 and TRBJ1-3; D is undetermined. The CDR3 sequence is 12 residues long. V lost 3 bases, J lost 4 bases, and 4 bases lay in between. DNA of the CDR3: TGTGCCAGCAGTTTGGGCGGAAACACCATATATTTT. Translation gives CASSLGGNTIYF.

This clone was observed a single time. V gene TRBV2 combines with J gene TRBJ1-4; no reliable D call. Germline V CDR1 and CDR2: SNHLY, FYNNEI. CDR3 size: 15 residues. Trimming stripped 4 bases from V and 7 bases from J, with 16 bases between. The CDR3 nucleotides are TGTGCCAGCAGTGTTAACAGCCAAGGTGGTGAAAAACTGTTTTTT. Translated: CASSVNSQGGEKLFF.

The CDR3 DNA reads as TGTGCCTGGAGTGTAGGGAGGAACACTGAAGCTTTCTTT. It yields the protein CAWSVGRNTEAFF. The V and J genes are TRBV30 and TRBJ1-1, with D unclear. V lost 0 bases to trimming and J lost 1 base, with 6 bases between them. This CDR3 is built from 13 residues. Germline CDR1 GTSNPN, CDR2 SVGIG (reference sequence).

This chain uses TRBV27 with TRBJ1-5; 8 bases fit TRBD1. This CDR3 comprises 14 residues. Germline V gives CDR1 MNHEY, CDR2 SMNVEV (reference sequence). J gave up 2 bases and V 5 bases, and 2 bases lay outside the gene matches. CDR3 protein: CASSPDRGNQPQHF. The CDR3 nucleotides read TGTGCCAGCAGTCCGGACAGGGGCAATCAGCCCCAGCATTTT.